This section outlines one T cell receptor beta chain sequence together with its context. The antigen is undetermined. The CDR3 covers 19 residues. V lost 5 bases to trimming and J lost 6 bases; unmatched junction nucleotides: 19. Germline assignment: CDR1 MNHEY and CDR2 SMNVEV (reference sequence). The protocol was immunoSEQ multiplex PCR, while the TCRdb copy is restricted to in-frame clones and leaves out a portion. The sample shows around 100,000 clones, around 91% of them seen only once. This specimen comes from a study of OX40 agonist ivuxolimab in advanced cancers. Study-level findings and limits: Clonal expansion from baseline to week 6 occurred in both CD4+ and CD8+ T cells.

The sequenced sample was CD4+ or CD8+ T cells sorted from blood, obtained in a trial of the OX40 agonist ivuxolimab. This sequence originates from an adult with an advanced solid tumor such as melanoma, head and neck, liver or kidney cancer. This sequence joins TRBV27 and TRBJ2-5, with 12 positions matching TRBD2. CDR3 residues: CASSPRSTSGSGPMKTQYF. The CDR3, as DNA: TGTGCCAGCAGTCCACGATCGACTAGCGGGAGCGGTCCCATGAAGACCCAGTACTTC.